These 2 T cell receptor beta chains originate from one sample sequenced in a study of radiation and T cells in renal cell carcinoma (TCRdb year 2020). Library construction relied on the immunoSEQ multiplex PCR assay. TCRdb retrieved this table from immuneACCESS and kept in-frame rearrangements only. Not all clones are present; in checked studies, unresolved V genes account for under half, and no reason is known for the remainder. This sample comprises approximately 170,000 clones, about 87% of them detected only once. Over 9% of the sample goes to the ten largest clones. Sample time point, as interpreted from the label and publication: blood 4 weeks post-SBRT, at nephrectomy. This specimen's treatment or condition label, interpreted: 15 Gy SBRT to primary tumor, nephrectomy 4 weeks later. The specimen comprised blood, sampled from a patient whose treatment included radiotherapy and nephrectomy. The receptors were sampled from a woman between 45 and 60 years old with renal cell carcinoma.

This CDR3 is CASSPGGANTGELFF. CDR3 nucleotide sequence: TGTGCCAGCTCGCCCGGGGGGGCGAACACCGGGGAGCTGTTTTTT. The chain carries TRBV6-6 and TRBJ2-2; 8 bases line up with TRBD2. The trim removed 8 bases at V and 0 bases at J, leaving 5 bases unmatched. The germline V gene encodes CDR1 MNHNY and CDR2 SVGAGI (reference sequence). This CDR3 spans 15 amino acids.

This sequence joins TRBV7-2 and TRBJ1-2, with D tentatively TRBD1 (6 bases). The CDR3 has 14 residues. Trimming left V 0 bases short and J 6 bases short, with 11 bases between. Germline CDR1 and CDR2: SGHTA and FQGNSA. The CDR3 DNA reads as TGTGCCAGCAGCTTAGCGGGGGCAGGGGATGGCTACACCTTC. Encoded protein: CASSLAGAGDGYTF.